The 5 T cell receptor beta chains in this list originate from one sample, sequenced in a study of cytomegalovirus exposure and HLA in healthy donors. Vbeta (60) and Jbeta (13) primers were used in the PCR. The method was immunoSEQ multiplex PCR; TCRdb's version includes in-frame clones alone and lacks a portion of them. The sample shows 130,000 to 150,000 clones, more than 75% of them seen only once. The sample consisted of PBMCs. These TCRs come from a female donor in good health and CMV-seronegative.

Regarding this clone: Compared with germline, one end of the junction differs, possibly owing to a read error. The J gene is TRBJ1-2, the V gene TRBV29-1, with 7 bases lining up with TRBD1. The CDR3 totals 12 residues. The germline V gene encodes CDR1 SQVTM and CDR2 ANQGSEA. The CDR3 protein is CSVGGQLYGDTF. DNA for the CDR3: TGCAGCGTAGGGGGACAGCTCTATGGCGACACCTTC.

This chain connects TRBV5-1 to TRBJ1-1; 10 nucleotides align to TRBD1. V was pared by 8 bases and J by 1 base, with 2 bases of the junction left unmatched. Germline loops: CDR1 SGHRS, CDR2 YFSETQ. This CDR3 contains 13 residues. The CDR3 here is CASGTGANTEAFF. CDR3 coding DNA: TGCGCCAGTGGGACAGGGGCGAACACTGAAGCTTTCTTT.

This chain links TRBV7-3 with TRBJ2-1; perhaps TRBD2 as D (6 bases). Germline V gene sequence: CDR1 SGHTA, CDR2 FQGTGA. Trimming removed 7 bases at V and 8 bases at J, with 24 bases between. The CDR3 has 16 amino acids. The CDR3 reads CASTSTPGAGFDEQFF. The DNA of the CDR3 is TGTGCCAGCACCTCAACCCCGGGAGCAGGGTTCGATGAGCAGTTCTTC.

This chain links TRBV18 with TRBJ2-2; tentatively, D is TRBD2 (5 bases). The CDR3 has 15 residues. The germline V gene has CDR1 KGHSH and CDR2 LQKENI. The V end was cut by 0 bases, the J end by 5 bases, with 10 bases between. This chain's CDR3 is CASSPPVPGTGELFF. The CDR3 nucleotides are TGTGCCAGCTCACCACCGGTGCCGGGAACCGGGGAGCTGTTTTTT.

V gene TRBV27 combines with J gene TRBJ2-6; 10 positions match TRBD1. The germline CDR1 and CDR2 sequences are MNHEY and SMNVEV (reference sequence). The CDR3 is 18 amino acids. V dropped 5 bases and J dropped 0; count of bases not matched to a gene: 7. CDR3 loop: CASSHLGTGVSGANVLTF. DNA of the CDR3: TGTGCCAGCAGTCATCTTGGGACAGGGGTCTCTGGGGCCAACGTCCTGACTTTC. Complete variable domain (other parts from reference TRBV27 and TRBJ2-6): EAQVTQNPRYLITVTGKKLTVTCSQNMNHEYMSWYRQDPGLGLRQIYYSMNVEVTDKGDVPEGYKVSRKEKRNFPLILESPSPNQTSLYFCASSHLGTGVSGANVLTFGAGSRLTVL.